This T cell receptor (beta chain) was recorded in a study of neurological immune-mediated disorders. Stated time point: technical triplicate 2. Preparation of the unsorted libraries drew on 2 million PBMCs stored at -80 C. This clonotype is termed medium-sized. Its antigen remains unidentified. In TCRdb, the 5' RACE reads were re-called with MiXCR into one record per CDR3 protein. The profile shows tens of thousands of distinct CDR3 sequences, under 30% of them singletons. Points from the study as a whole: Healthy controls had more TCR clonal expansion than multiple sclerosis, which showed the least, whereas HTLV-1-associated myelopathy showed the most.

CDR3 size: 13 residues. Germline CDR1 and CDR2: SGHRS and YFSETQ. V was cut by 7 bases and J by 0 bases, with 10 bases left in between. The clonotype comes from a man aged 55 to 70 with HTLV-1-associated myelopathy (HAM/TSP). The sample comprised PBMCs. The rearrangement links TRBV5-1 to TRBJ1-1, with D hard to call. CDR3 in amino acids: CASSDGLNTEAFF. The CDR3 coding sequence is TGCGCCAGCTCGGACGGATTGAACACTGAAGCTTTCTTT.